This TCR beta chain was found in a study of blood T cell repertoires in COVID-19 (dated by TCRdb to 2020 to 2021). In the study overall: Samples covering the acute and convalescent phases of COVID-19 were provided by collaborators in the United States, Italy and Spain. The material from the prospective study consisted of cDNA or gDNA derived from T cells, B-cell-depleted T cells, or PBMCs. A freely available public database, intended as a resource for researchers studying the immune response to SARS-CoV-2, is where the repertoires were released. Deeply sampled blood TCRbeta repertoires from subjects exposed to, actively infected with, or recovered from COVID-19 were included in the dataset. Samples were obtained from the ongoing ImmuneRACE study (first 160 participants) and from about 1,300 subjects provided by 6 global collaborators. Sample metadata almost always included a de-identified subject ID, COVID-19 status, age in years and sex. Where HLA class I and class II types were available, the types were taken from metadata supplied by the sample provider, not from assay-based typing. The investigation overall reported the following: How much clinical and demographic metadata was included differed by source and by participant, and the metadata was provided uncurated.

Germline trimming: 5 bases from V, 6 bases from J; junction bases outside gene matches: 10. From the cysteine up to the phenylalanine, the CDR3 has a length of 15 residues. The entry retains the CDR3 DNA only, 45 bases that are in frame from base 1. Taken from the germline V gene, the CDR1 and CDR2 loops are MNHEY and SVGAGI. TCRbeta CDR3 regions were amplified from genomic DNA using the immunoSEQ Assay, a bias-controlled multiplex PCR. In the authors' own workflow: The number of nucleated cells in each sample was estimated from the amplification of reference gene primers within the assay. To quantify the absolute abundance of each unique TCRbeta CDR3 rearrangement, sequence reads were collapsed and filtered. For each sample, productive Simpson clonality was calculated as the square root of Simpson's diversity index over productive rearrangements. Here the immuneACCESS table is served through TCRdb, limited to in-frame sequences with V and J called. Missing clones are a known gap in these copies; in checked studies unresolved V genes cover under half, and the rest lacks a known reason. Clone size and the V and J calls come from that table; the DNA yielded D and trimming. The sample table holds roughly 150,000 clones, of which about 83% were seen once. In total, the top ten clones hold about 2.5% of the sample.

The count of this clone is one. There is no known antigen for this receptor. Base qualities were left out, and no much larger clone turns up one base away. At one collaborating source in Seattle, patients were enrolled during active infection and were followed longitudinally through the course of disease. The collaborating institutions used their own protocols to collect whole blood in K2EDTA tubes. For TCRbeta analysis, collaborator samples were shipped as frozen whole blood, as isolated PBMCs, or as DNA extracted from either sample type. The chain couples TRBV6-5 to TRBJ2-7; 10 central nucleotides agree with TRBD1. The clonotype comes from a woman older than 75 with COVID-19, enrolled during active disease. The sample was peripheral blood. The sequence in DNA is TGTGCCAGCAGTCGCAGACAGGGGGCGATCGGCGAGCAGTACTTC. It is translated as CASSRRQGAIGEQYF.